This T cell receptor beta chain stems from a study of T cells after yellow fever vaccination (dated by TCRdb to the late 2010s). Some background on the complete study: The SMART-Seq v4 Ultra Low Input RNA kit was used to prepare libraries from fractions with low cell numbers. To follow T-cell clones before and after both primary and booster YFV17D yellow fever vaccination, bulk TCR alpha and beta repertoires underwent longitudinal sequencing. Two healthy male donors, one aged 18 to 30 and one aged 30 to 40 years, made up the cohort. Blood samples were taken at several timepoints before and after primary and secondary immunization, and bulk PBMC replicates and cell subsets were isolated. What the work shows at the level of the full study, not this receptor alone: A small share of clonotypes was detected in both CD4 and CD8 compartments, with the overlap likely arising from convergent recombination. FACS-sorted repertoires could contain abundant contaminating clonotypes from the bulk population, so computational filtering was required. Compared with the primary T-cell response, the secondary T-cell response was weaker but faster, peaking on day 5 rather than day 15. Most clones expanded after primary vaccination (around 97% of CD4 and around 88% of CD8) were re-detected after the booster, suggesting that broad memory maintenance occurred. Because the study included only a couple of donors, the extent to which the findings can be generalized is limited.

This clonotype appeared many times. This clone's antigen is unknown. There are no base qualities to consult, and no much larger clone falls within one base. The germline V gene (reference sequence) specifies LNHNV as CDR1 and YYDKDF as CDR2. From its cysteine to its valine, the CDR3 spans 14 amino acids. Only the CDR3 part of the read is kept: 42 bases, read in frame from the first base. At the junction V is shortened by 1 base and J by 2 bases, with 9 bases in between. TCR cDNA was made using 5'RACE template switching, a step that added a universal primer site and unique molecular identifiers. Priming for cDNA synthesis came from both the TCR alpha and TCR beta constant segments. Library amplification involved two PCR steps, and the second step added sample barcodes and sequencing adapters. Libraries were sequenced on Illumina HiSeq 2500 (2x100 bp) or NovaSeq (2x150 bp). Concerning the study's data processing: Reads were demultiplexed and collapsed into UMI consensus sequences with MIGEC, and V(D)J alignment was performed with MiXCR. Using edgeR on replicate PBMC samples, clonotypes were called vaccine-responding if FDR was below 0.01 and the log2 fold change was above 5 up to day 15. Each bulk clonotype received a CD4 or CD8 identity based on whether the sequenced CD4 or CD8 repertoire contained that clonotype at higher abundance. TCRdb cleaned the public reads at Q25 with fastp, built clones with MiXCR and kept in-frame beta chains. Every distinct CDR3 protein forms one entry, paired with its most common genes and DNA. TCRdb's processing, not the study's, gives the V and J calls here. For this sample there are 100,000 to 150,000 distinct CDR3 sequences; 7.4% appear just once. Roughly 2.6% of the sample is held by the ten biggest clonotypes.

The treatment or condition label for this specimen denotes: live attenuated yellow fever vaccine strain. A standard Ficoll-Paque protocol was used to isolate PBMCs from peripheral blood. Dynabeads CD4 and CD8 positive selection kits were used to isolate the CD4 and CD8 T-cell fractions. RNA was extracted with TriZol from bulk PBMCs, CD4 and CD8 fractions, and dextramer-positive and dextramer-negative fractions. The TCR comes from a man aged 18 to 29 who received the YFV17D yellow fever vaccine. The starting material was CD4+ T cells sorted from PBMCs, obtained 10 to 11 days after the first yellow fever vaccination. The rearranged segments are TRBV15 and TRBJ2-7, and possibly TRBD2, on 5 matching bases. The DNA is TGTGCCACCAGCAGAGCGGGGAACCCCTACGAGCAGTACGTC. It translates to CATSRAGNPYEQYV.